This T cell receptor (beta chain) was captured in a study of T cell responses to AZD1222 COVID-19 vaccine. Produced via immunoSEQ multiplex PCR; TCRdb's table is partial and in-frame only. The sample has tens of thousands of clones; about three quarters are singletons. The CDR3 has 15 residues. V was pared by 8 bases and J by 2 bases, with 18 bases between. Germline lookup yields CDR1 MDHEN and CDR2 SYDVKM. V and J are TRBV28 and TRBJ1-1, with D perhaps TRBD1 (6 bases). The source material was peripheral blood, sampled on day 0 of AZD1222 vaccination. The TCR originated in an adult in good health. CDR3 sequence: CASSEPGHHNTEAFF. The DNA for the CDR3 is TGTGCCAGCTCTGAGCCGGGACACCACAACACTGAAGCTTTCTTT.